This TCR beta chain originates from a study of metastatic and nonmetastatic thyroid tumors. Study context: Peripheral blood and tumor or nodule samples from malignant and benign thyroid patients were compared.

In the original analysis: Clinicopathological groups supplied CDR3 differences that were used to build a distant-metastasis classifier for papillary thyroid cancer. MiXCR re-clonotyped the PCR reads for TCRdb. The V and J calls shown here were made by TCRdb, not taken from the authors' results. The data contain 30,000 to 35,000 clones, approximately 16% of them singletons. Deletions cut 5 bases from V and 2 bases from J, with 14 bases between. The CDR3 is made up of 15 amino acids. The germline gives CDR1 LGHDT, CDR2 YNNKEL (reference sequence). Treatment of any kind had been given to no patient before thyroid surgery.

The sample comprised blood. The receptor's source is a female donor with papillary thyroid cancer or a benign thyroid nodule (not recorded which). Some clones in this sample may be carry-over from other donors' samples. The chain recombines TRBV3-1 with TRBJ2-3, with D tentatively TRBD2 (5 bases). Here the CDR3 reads CASSTLSGDTDTQYF. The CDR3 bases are TGTGCCAGCAGCACCCTGAGCGGAGACACAGATACGCAGTATTTT.